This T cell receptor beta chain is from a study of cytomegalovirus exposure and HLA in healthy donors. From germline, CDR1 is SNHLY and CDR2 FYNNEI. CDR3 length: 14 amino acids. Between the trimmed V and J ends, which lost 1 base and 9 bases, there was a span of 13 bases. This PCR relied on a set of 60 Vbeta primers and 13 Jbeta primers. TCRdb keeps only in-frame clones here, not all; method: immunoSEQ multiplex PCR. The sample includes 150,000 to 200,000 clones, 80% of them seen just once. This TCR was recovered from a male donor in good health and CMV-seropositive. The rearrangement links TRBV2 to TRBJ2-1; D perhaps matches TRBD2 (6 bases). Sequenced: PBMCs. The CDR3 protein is CASSEVGTSPEQFF. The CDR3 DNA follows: TGTGCCAGCAGTGAAGTGGGGACTTCCCCTGAGCAGTTCTTC.